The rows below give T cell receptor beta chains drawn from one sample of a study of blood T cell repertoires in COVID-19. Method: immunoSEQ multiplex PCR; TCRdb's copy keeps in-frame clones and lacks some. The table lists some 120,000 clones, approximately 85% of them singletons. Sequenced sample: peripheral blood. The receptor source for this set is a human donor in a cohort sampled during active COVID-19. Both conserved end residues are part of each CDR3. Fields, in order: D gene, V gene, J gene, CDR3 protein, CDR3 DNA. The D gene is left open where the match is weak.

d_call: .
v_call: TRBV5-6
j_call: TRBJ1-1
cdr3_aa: CASSLGARTAEAFF
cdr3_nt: TGTGCCAGCAGCTTGGGAGCGAGAACCGCTGAAGCTTTCTTT

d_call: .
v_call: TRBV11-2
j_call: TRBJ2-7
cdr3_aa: CASSSPTGLNYEQYF
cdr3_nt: TGTGCCAGCAGCTCACCGACAGGCCTGAACTACGAGCAGTACTTC

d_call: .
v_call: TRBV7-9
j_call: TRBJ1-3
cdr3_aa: CASSLFIGNTIYF
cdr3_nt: TGTGCCAGCTCTCTCTTTATCGGAAACACCATATATTTT

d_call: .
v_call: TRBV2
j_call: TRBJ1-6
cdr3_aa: CASSEEALDSPLHF
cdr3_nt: TGTGCCAGCAGTGAAGAAGCGCTCGATTCACCCCTCCACTTT

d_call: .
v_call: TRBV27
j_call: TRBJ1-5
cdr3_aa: CASSPSRSGNQPQHF
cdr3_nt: TGTGCCAGCAGTCCCTCCCGCAGCGGCAATCAGCCCCAGCATTTT

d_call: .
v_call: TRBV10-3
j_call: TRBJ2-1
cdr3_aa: CAISEPRGEKYNEQFF
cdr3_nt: TGTGCCATCAGTGAGCCTCGCGGGGAAAAATACAATGAGCAGTTCTTC

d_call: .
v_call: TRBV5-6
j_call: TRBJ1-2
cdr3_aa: CASSFRAGYTF
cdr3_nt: TGTGCCAGCAGCTTCAGGGCCGGCTACACCTTC

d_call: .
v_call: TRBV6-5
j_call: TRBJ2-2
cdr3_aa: CASGHTGELFF
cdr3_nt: TGTGCCAGCGGGCACACCGGGGAGCTGTTTTTT

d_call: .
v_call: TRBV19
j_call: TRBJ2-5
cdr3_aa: CASSIGGVLYGAQYF
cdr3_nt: TGTGCCAGTAGTATTGGTGGGGTACTATACGGGGCCCAGTACTTC

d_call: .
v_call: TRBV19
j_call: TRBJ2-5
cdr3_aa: CASSSRDTQETQYF
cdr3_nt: TGTGCCAGTAGTAGCCGGGACACCCAAGAGACCCAGTACTTC

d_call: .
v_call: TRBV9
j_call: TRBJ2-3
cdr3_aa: CASSVGSSRLTDTQYF
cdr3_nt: TGTGCCAGCAGCGTAGGTTCCTCGCGGCTCACAGATACGCAGTATTTT

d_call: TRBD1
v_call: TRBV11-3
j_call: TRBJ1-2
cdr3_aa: CASSSGTGEGYGYTF
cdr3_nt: TGTGCCAGCAGCTCCGGGACAGGGGAGGGGTATGGCTACACCTTC

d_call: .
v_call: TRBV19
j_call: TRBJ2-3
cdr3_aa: CASNDLSTDTQYF
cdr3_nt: TGTGCCAGTAATGACTTAAGCACAGATACGCAGTATTTT